These T cell receptor beta chains were read from a single sample in a study of blood T cell repertoires in COVID-19. Using immunoSEQ multiplex PCR, the repertoire was profiled, and TCRdb retains in-frame clones only, with some absent. This sample has under 300,000 clones, with about 86% found just once. Source material: peripheral blood. All receptors come from an older woman with COVID-19, enrolled during active disease. The CDR3 runs from the conserved cysteine through the conserved F or W. The D gene is left open where the match is weak.

j_call | d_call | v_call | cdr3_aa | cdr3_nt
TRBJ2-5 | NA | TRBV5-8 | CASRFQETQYF | TGTGCCAGCAGATTCCAGGAGACCCAGTACTTC
TRBJ2-3 | NA | TRBV20-1 | CSARLGDTQYF | TGCAGTGCAAGACTAGGAGATACGCAGTATTTT
TRBJ2-1 | TRBD1 | TRBV27 | CASSVDRGSYNEQFF | TGTGCCAGCAGTGTAGACAGGGGCTCCTACAATGAGCAGTTCTTC
TRBJ2-3 | TRBD2 | TRBV10-2 | CASSPGLAGVTDTQYF | TGCGCCAGCAGCCCGGGACTAGCGGGGGTCACAGATACGCAGTATTTT
TRBJ2-7 | TRBD1 | TRBV5-1 | CASSFWDRGYEQYF | TGCGCCAGCAGCTTTTGGGACAGGGGCTACGAGCAGTACTTC
TRBJ1-1 | NA | TRBV11-2 | CASSFSGPLSEAFF | TGTGCCAGCAGCTTCTCAGGGCCATTGTCTGAAGCTTTCTTT
TRBJ1-2 | TRBD1 | TRBV7-9 | CASSLRQGTGYTF | TGTGCCAGCAGCTTAAGACAGGGGACTGGCTACACCTTC
TRBJ2-5 | NA | TRBV6-5 | CASSFFGERETQYF | TGTGCCAGCAGCTTCTTCGGGGAGCGGGAGACCCAGTACTTC
TRBJ1-5 | TRBD1 | TRBV18 | CASSLGQVYQPQHF | TGTGCCAGCTCACTCGGACAGGTCTATCAGCCCCAGCATTTT
TRBJ2-5 | TRBD1 | TRBV9 | CASSVAGQQETQYF | TGTGCCAGCAGCGTAGCGGGACAGCAAGAGACCCAGTACTTC
TRBJ2-4 | NA | TRBV3-1/TRBV3-2 | CASSQDEEGGPAKNIQYF | TGTGCCAGCAGCCAAGATGAGGAGGGGGGGCCGGCCAAAAACATTCAGTACTTC
TRBJ2-7 | TRBD1 | TRBV5-1 | CASSPRTGSSYEQYF | TGCGCCAGCAGCCCCCGGACAGGGAGCTCCTACGAGCAGTACTTC
TRBJ2-5 | NA | TRBV10-2 | CASRGTGAQYF | TGCGCCAGCCGCGGCACGGGGGCCCAGTACTTC
TRBJ1-2 | TRBD1 | TRBV5-6 | CASSSLDRSSNYGYTF | TGTGCCAGCAGCTCGCTGGACAGGTCATCTAACTATGGCTACACCTTC
TRBJ2-5 | NA | TRBV10-3 | CAINGGGGLETQYF | TGTGCCATCAACGGTGGGGGGGGCCTTGAGACCCAGTACTTC
TRBJ1-1 | NA | TRBV5-1 | CASSSPWGDEAFF | TGCGCCAGCAGCTCGCCATGGGGGGACGAAGCTTTCTTT
TRBJ2-7 | TRBD1 | TRBV10-3 | CAILAGGSYEQYF | TGTGCCATCTTGGCAGGGGGCTCCTACGAGCAGTACTTC
TRBJ1-3 | TRBD1 | TRBV5-1 | CASSLGQGAGFGNTIYF | TGCGCCAGCAGCTTGGGGCAGGGGGCCGGTTTTGGAAACACCATATATTTT